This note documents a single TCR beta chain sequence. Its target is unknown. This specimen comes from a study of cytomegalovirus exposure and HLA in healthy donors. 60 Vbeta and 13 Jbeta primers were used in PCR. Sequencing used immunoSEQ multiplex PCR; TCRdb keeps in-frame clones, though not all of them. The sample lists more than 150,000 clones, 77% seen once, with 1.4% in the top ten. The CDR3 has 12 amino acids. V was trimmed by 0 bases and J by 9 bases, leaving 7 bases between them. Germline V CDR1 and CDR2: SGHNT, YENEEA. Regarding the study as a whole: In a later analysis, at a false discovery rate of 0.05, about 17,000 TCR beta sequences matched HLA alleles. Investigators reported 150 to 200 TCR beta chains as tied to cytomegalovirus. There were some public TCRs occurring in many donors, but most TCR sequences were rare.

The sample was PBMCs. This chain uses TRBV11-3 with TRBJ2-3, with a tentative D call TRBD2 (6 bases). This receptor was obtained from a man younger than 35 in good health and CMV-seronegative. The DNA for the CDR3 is TGTGCCAGCAGCTTAGAGGGGGGAACGCAGTATTTT. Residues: CASSLEGGTQYF.